Following are 8 T cell receptor beta chains from one sample sequenced in a study of cytomegalovirus exposure and HLA in healthy donors. Clones were read by immunoSEQ multiplex PCR, and TCRdb kept only the in-frame ones, dropping some. The sample consists of 150,000 to 200,000 clones, approximately 86% of them appearing once. The sequenced material came from PBMCs. The receptors shown here come from a young man in good health and CMV-seropositive.

The CDR3 DNA is TGTGCCAGCAGTTTATCAGTAGGGGCTTCGGGCTATGGCTACACCTTC. Protein: CASSLSVGASGYGYTF. V usage is TRBV27 and J usage is TRBJ1-2; tentatively, D is TRBD1 (5 bases). CDR3 length: 16 residues. The germline V gene has CDR1 MNHEY and CDR2 SMNVEV (reference sequence). V lost 0 bases, J lost 4 bases, and 15 bases lay in between.

The chain combines TRBV5-8 with TRBJ2-7; TRBD1 matches at 9 bases. J gave up 6 bases and V 3 bases, and 4 bases lay outside the gene matches. The CDR3 has 13 residues. Germline V gene sequence: CDR1 SGHTS, CDR2 YDEGEE. CDR3 DNA: TGTGCCAGCAGCTGGGGACAGGGAACCGAGCAGTACTTC. It yields the protein CASSWGQGTEQYF.

V is TRBV7-9 and J is TRBJ2-7; no firm D call. Per the germline V gene, CDR1 is SEHNR and CDR2 is FQNEAQ (reference sequence). V was clipped by 3 bases and J by 2 bases, with 14 bases between them. CDR3 length: 15 amino acids. CDR3 coding DNA: TGTGCCAGCAGCTTGCCGACTGAAAGCCCCTACGAGCAGTACTTC. Its protein is CASSLPTESPYEQYF.

The CDR3 is CASSLVGDSSYEQYF. The CDR3 coding sequence is TGCGCCAGCAGCTTGGTGGGGGACAGCTCCTACGAGCAGTACTTC. This chain joins TRBV5-1 and TRBJ2-7, with 7 bases that match TRBD1. V was pared by 0 bases and J by 0 bases, with 3 bases of the junction left unmatched. Germline V gene lookup returns CDR1 SGHRS and CDR2 YFSETQ. This CDR3 has 15 amino acids.

The V gene is TRBV7-9, the J gene TRBJ2-5; D remains ambiguous. CDR1 and CDR2 from the germline V gene are SEHNR and FQNEAQ (reference sequence). This CDR3 has 11 residues. The ends were cut back, 5 bases at V and 2 bases at J, with 3 bases in the middle. The CDR3 DNA is TGTGCCAGCAGCCCTCAAGAGACCCAGTACTTC. Translated, it gives CASSPQETQYF.

CDR3 nucleotide sequence: TGCGCCAGCGGCTCTAGAGGAGGGACCTACGAGCAGTACTTC. Translating it yields CASGSRGGTYEQYF. The chain recombines TRBV5-1 with TRBJ2-7; TRBD2 might be the D (6 bases). From germline, CDR1 is SGHRS and CDR2 YFSETQ. The V end lost 7 bases, the J end lost 2 bases, and 16 bases lay between the germline ends. The CDR3 is 14 residues long.

The chain carries TRBV27 and TRBJ1-2, with D possibly being TRBD1 (5 bases). Trimming pared 0 bases from V and 4 bases from J, leaving 12 bases between. Per the germline V gene, CDR1 is MNHEY and CDR2 is SMNVEV (reference sequence). CDR3 length: 15 amino acids. The CDR3 loop reads CASSLSGDYPYGYTF. CDR3 DNA sequence: TGTGCCAGCAGTTTATCGGGGGACTACCCCTATGGCTACACCTTC.

The rearrangement joins TRBV2 to TRBJ2-7; 10 bases agree with TRBD2. CDR3 length equals 17 residues. J lost 1 base, V lost 1 base, and 7 bases had no gene match. Germline CDR1 reads SNHLY; CDR2 reads FYNNEI. CDR3 in DNA: TGTGCCAGCAGTGAAGGGGCCCATAGCGGGGGGTCCTACGAGCAGTACTTC. Translated: CASSEGAHSGGSYEQYF.